These 20 T cell receptor beta chains originate from one sample sequenced in a study of human T cells and chemical hapten exposure. TCRdb recomputed calls from the 5' RACE reads with MiXCR, one row per CDR3 protein. The table shows 100,000 to 120,000 distinct CDR3 sequences, with roughly 18% occurring only once. Unseparated into fractions, whole blood served as the source from which total RNA was extracted. The receptors stem from a human donor in good health.

This clonotype showed up many times. The chain is built from TRBV12-3 or TRBV12-4 and TRBJ2-7, with D perhaps TRBD1 (5 bases). There are 12 residues in the CDR3. V lost 2 bases to trimming and J lost 3 bases, with 5 bases between them. CDR3 protein: CASSLQGYEQYF. CDR3 sequence (DNA): TGTGCCAGCAGTTTACAGGGCTACGAGCAGTACTTC.

CDR3 sequence: CSASRFGGVKQPQHF. The CDR3 DNA follows: TGCAGTGCTAGTAGATTTGGAGGGGTTAAGCAGCCCCAGCATTTT. This chain uses TRBV20-1 with TRBJ1-5, with D possibly being TRBD1 (5 bases). Germline assignment: CDR1 DFQATT and CDR2 SNEGSKA (reference sequence). Trimming took 3 bases from V and 7 from J, leaving 19 bases between them. The CDR3 contains 15 residues.

In this sample, this clonotype turned up a few times. The chain carries TRBV29-1 and TRBJ1-1, with a weak D call TRBD1 (5 bases). V gave up 2 bases and J gave up 4 bases, with 8 bases separating them. Germline V gives CDR1 SQVTM, CDR2 ANQGSEA. The CDR3 is 12 amino acids. The CDR3 DNA reads TGCAGCGTTGAAACGGGGGTCACTGAAGCTTTCTTT. This encodes CSVETGVTEAFF.

This clonotype was counted a few times. The V call is TRBV4-1, the J call TRBJ1-5, with a weak D call TRBD1 (6 bases). V lost 2 bases and J 0 bases, leaving 20 bases between the germline ends. There are 19 residues in the CDR3. The germline V gene has CDR1 MGHRA and CDR2 YSYEKL. The CDR3 region is CASSQPVGAKGFSNQPQHF. The CDR3 nucleotides are TGCGCCAGCAGCCAACCGGTGGGGGCGAAAGGGTTTAGCAATCAGCCCCAGCATTTT.

The chain carries TRBV2 and TRBJ1-2; unclear D gene. Germline V CDR1 and CDR2: SNHLY, FYNNEI. The V end lost 5 bases, the J end lost 4 bases, and 14 bases lay between the germline ends. The CDR3 contains 14 residues. The CDR3 coding sequence is TGTGCCAGCAGTTTCTCCGGTGGCACCTATGGCTACACCTTC. Translation gives CASSFSGGTYGYTF.

The chain employs TRBV13 and TRBJ2-5; TRBD2 aligns across 9 bases. V lost 5 bases and J lost 5; bases outside the gene matches: 18. The CDR3 sequence is 18 residues long. CDR1 is PRHDT and CDR2 is FYEKMQ in the germline V gene (reference sequence). This chain's CDR3 is CASSVHRDSGSVGETQYF. In DNA, the CDR3 is TGTGCCAGCAGCGTCCATCGGGATAGCGGGAGCGTCGGGGAGACCCAGTACTTC.

This sequence joins TRBV6-6 and TRBJ2-6, with 8 bases aligning to TRBD1. There are 18 residues in the CDR3. Germline CDR1 and CDR2: MNHNY and SVGAGI (reference sequence). V lost 0 bases and J lost 1; bases outside the gene matches: 5. CDR3 sequence: CASSYSRGQGSGANVLTF. The CDR3 DNA sequence: TGTGCCAGCAGTTACTCCCGCGGACAGGGATCTGGGGCCAACGTCCTGACTTTC.

This chain links TRBV9 with TRBJ2-7; 7 bases align to TRBD2. The CDR3 consists of 15 residues. Germline-derived CDR1 and CDR2 are SGDLS and YYNGEE. V dropped 0 bases and J dropped 2; count of bases not matched to a gene: 5. The DNA for the CDR3 is TGTGCCAGCAGCGTAGAAGCGGGACCTCCCTACGAGCAGTACTTC. Translating it yields CASSVEAGPPYEQYF.

This clonotype was counted a few times. The chain couples TRBV29-1 to TRBJ2-2, with a weak D call TRBD1 (6 bases). V was pared by 3 bases and J by 6 bases, with 17 bases between. The CDR3 length is 15 residues. Germline assignment: CDR1 SQVTM and CDR2 ANQGSEA. The CDR3 DNA sequence: TGCAGCGTTGACGGGACAATTGATGGGCCCGGGGAGCTGTTTTTT. Its protein is CSVDGTIDGPGELFF.

This clonotype has only a few counts. This sequence joins TRBV15 and TRBJ2-3; 9 bases line up with TRBD1. The CDR3 extends over 16 amino acids. V dropped 3 bases and J dropped 5; count of bases not matched to a gene: 9. Germline CDR1 reads LNHNV; CDR2 reads YYDKDF (reference sequence). CDR3 in amino acids: CATSSRDRVILDTQYF. CDR3 nucleotide sequence: TGTGCCACCAGCAGCCGGGACAGGGTCATTCTAGATACGCAGTATTTT.

This clonotype appeared many times. This chain connects TRBV19 to TRBJ2-1, with 9 positions matching TRBD2. Germline-derived CDR1 and CDR2 are LNHDA and SQIVND (reference sequence). The CDR3 is made up of 15 amino acids. V dropped 9 bases and J dropped 2; count of bases not matched to a gene: 8. The CDR3 protein is CASSQTSGPYNEQFF. The CDR3 DNA reads as TGTGCCAGCAGCCAGACTAGCGGACCCTACAATGAGCAGTTCTTC.

This clonotype was recorded a few times. The V and J genes are TRBV6-1 and TRBJ1-1, with TRBD1 identical over 10 bases. The CDR3 extends over 13 amino acids. Trimming removed 5 bases from V and 10 bases from J; junction bases left unmatched: 7. Germline loops: CDR1 MNHNS, CDR2 SASEGT. In DNA form, the CDR3 reads TGTGCCAGCAGTTATGGACAGGGGGTGGTAGCTTTCTTT. Translated, it gives CASSYGQGVVAFF.

The rearrangement links TRBV11-1 to TRBJ2-3; D remains unclear. V lost 1 base and J lost 4, with 9 bases in between. Germline CDR1 SGHAT, CDR2 FQDESV (reference sequence). The CDR3 totals 14 residues. In DNA, the CDR3 is TGTGCCAGCAGCTTAGGTCTGCTCCCAGATACGCAGTATTTT. This encodes CASSLGLLPDTQYF.

In DNA form, the CDR3 reads TGTGCCAGCAGCTTAGTGGGGGTTGTCAAAAACATTCAGTACTTC. It codes for CASSLVGVVKNIQYF. The chain joins TRBV7-2 to TRBJ2-4, with D perhaps TRBD1 or TRBD2 (5 bases each). The CDR3 covers 15 residues. V was trimmed by 1 base and J by 3 bases, leaving 10 bases between them. Germline CDR1 reads SGHTA; CDR2 reads FQGNSA.

This clonotype was counted between two and nine times. The chain joins TRBV12-3 or TRBV12-4 to TRBJ2-1, with 9 bases identical to TRBD2. After removal of 10 bases from V and 6 bases from J, the junction contained 13 bases not matched to a gene. This CDR3 is 15 amino acids long. As DNA, the CDR3 is TGTGCCATCTCTCCGGGGGGCGGGAGGGGCAATGAGCAGTTCTTC. Its protein product is CAISPGGGRGNEQFF.

V is TRBV12-3 or TRBV12-4 and J is TRBJ2-5, with 7 bases fitting TRBD2. The CDR3 is 15 amino acids. After removal of 6 bases from V and 1 base from J, the junction contained 8 bases not matched to a gene. DNA for the CDR3: TGTGCCAGCAGAACCGGGACTACAATCCAAGAGACCCAGTACTTC. Amino acids: CASRTGTTIQETQYF.

In its sample, this clonotype was seen a few times. J is TRBJ2-4 and V is TRBV29-1, with D possibly being TRBD1 (8 bases). V gave up 0 bases and J gave up 0 bases, with 18 bases separating them. CDR3 length equals 18 residues. Germline V CDR1 and CDR2: SQVTM, ANQGSEA. CDR3 amino acids: CSVEDILQGGVAKNIQYF. CDR3 DNA sequence: TGCAGCGTTGAAGATATCCTACAGGGGGGGGTAGCCAAAAACATTCAGTACTTC.

The chain carries TRBV7-2 and TRBJ1-5, with 8 bases lining up with TRBD1. This CDR3 spans 15 amino acids. Looked up from germline, CDR1 is SGHTA and CDR2 is FQGNSA. V shed 5 bases, J shed 3 bases, and the junction held 6 bases outside the gene matches. The CDR3 DNA reads as TGTGCCAGCAGCCCGGGACAGGCCTACAATCAGCCCCAGCATTTT. Translation: CASSPGQAYNQPQHF.

This clonotype appeared a few times. CDR3 bases: TGTGCCAGCAGCTTTGACAGGGCCACCGAAAAACTGTTTTTT. It is translated as CASSFDRATEKLFF. The rearrangement joins TRBV6-5 to TRBJ1-4, with 7 bases that match TRBD1. In germline, CDR1 is MNHEY, CDR2 SVGAGI. The CDR3 runs 14 residues. The junction had 9 bases not matched to a gene; V was cut back by 6 bases and J by 8 bases.

The V and J genes are TRBV10-1 and TRBJ2-5; the match to TRBD2 covers 8 bases. The CDR3 totals 17 residues. V gave up 2 bases and J gave up 5 bases; unmatched junction bases: 13. Germline V CDR1 and CDR2: WNHNN, SYGVQD (reference sequence). DNA of the CDR3: TGCGCCAGCAGTGAGATTCGGCGGGGGGATTTGATGGAGACCCAGTACTTC. Translation: CASSEIRRGDLMETQYF.